Given below is one T cell receptor beta chain in context. Its cognate antigen is unknown. An end of the junction does not agree with germline; a read error may underlie this. The read falls 3 residues short of the CDR3 end, and the missing part is taken from the germline J gene. The sample is drawn from a study of T cell clonality in common variable immunodeficiency. Study-level points and caveats: Patient heterogeneity in the CVID cohort limited correlations between repertoire features and clinical complications. Reportedly, TCR beta sequences from common variable immunodeficiency showed fewer deletions and N-nucleotide insertions.

CVID and control samples used equivalent genomic DNA input. Produced via immunoSEQ multiplex PCR; TCRdb's table is partial and in-frame only. The sample presents under 45,000 clones, none singletons. The CDR3 runs to 15 residues. From germline, CDR1 is SNHLY and CDR2 FYNNEI. Both groups were predominantly of Caucasian heritage. The V and J genes are TRBV2 and TRBJ1-5, with D maybe TRBD1 (5 bases). The receptor's source is a person aged 18-70 years in good health. Sequencing input: peripheral blood mononuclear cells. The covered CDR3 bases are TGTGCTAGCAAGTGGGGGGATAATAGCAATCAGCCC. Its translation is CASKWGDNSNQP. The CDR3 as a whole reads CASKWGDNSNQPQHF.